This TCR beta chain emerged from a study of blood T cells in healthy people across ages. Looked up from germline, CDR1 is LGHNA and CDR2 is YSLEER. The CDR3 has 17 amino acids. Trimming took 0 bases from V and 9 from J, leaving 21 bases between them. Next came a second PCR, run for about 7 to 12 cycles, which used a sample-barcoded 5' primer along with a J-beta primer mix. TCRdb recomputed calls from the 5' RACE reads with MiXCR, one row per CDR3 protein. The repertoire consists of 800,000 to 950,000 distinct CDR3 sequences, with about 29% occurring once and the leading ten covering roughly a tenth. The study's findings and limits: Changes in expanded clonotypes were possibly confounded, as the CMV status of donors was unknown.

Comment on this clonotype: Its antigen is currently unknown.

Each individual donor underwent a draw of ten milliliters of peripheral blood. A further study also used this sample, focusing on T cells of mothers and their children. That investigation notes: Around 3 million TCR beta reads per child versus over 9 million per mother.

The sequence derives from a woman in her thirties or forties in good health. The chain is built from TRBV4-3 and TRBJ2-1, with D possibly matching TRBD2 (7 bases). Sequenced material: blood. CDR3 loop: CASSQDRRAGRGGEQFF. The CDR3 nucleotides read TGCGCCAGCAGCCAAGATAGACGCGCGGGGAGGGGGGGTGAGCAGTTCTTC.